The rows below give T cell receptor beta chains drawn from one sample of a study of cytomegalovirus exposure and HLA in healthy donors. Assay used: immunoSEQ multiplex PCR; TCRdb lists only in-frame clones, some missing. The table for this sample gives about 140,000 clones. The sequenced sample consisted of PBMCs. Every receptor here comes from a woman aged 18-35 years in good health and CMV-seronegative. Each CDR3 is given with its conserved first and last residue.

v_gene,j_gene,len,CDR3aa
TRBV29-1,TRBJ1-1,12,CSVAGWGTEAFF
TRBV5-6,TRBJ1-5,17,CASSLSNRGGGNQPQHF
TRBV15,TRBJ2-5,13,CATSKPGGETQYF
TRBV5-6,TRBJ1-3,14,CASSFFAARNTIYF
TRBV6-1,TRBJ2-7,15,CASSEAPRDSYEQYF
TRBV6-5,TRBJ1-2,13,CASRTDRSYGYTF
TRBV6-6,TRBJ2-5,13,CASSRLGGETQYF
TRBV28,TRBJ2-7,18,CASNKPPGKNRVGYEQYF
TRBV6-4,TRBJ2-3,15,CASSQGERSTDTQYF
TRBV7-9,TRBJ2-1,15,CASSLGGPNSNEQFF
TRBV29-1,TRBJ1-1,15,CSVFPEGADNTEAFF
TRBV7-8,TRBJ1-2,15,CASSLGGQGSFGYTF
TRBV15,TRBJ1-6,14,CATSRTPENSPLHF
TRBV25-1,TRBJ1-2,14,CASKKSGGAPGYTF
TRBV11-2,TRBJ2-1,15,CASSLSGGSNYEQFF
TRBV7-9,-,12,CASSLNAYEQYF
TRBV19,TRBJ2-5,17,CASSISPYRGLQETQYF
TRBV30,TRBJ2-2,15,CAWDTGTASTGELFF
TRBV29-1,TRBJ2-4,15,CSVIRQGLSKNIQYF
TRBV11-3,TRBJ2-5,12,CASSLVGRIPYF
TRBV11-2,TRBJ2-5,18,CASSFYPEVGRASETQYF
TRBV4-2,TRBJ2-2,16,CASSPSRGSGTGELFF
TRBV7-8,TRBJ2-7,16,CASSLNFRVYIGEQYF
TRBV10-2,TRBJ2-1,13,CASGTSGRNEQFF
TRBV5-1,TRBJ1-1,12,CASSGWNTEAFF
TRBV11-3,TRBJ2-7,15,CASSLGGLPTYEQYF
TRBV5-1,TRBJ2-1,16,CASTTLQGANFNEQFF
TRBV2,TRBJ1-3,15,CASSDYREPGNTIYF
TRBV15,TRBJ2-3,16,CATSRDVPGTSFTQYF
TRBV5-4,TRBJ2-3,15,CASSHGQGRTDTQYF
TRBV6-5,TRBJ2-6,15,CASGGVLPGANVLTF
TRBV9,TRBJ2-1,17,CASSVEGLAGPEDEQFF
TRBV7-9,-,15,CASSLEIGGSYEQYF
TRBV6-1,TRBJ2-7,13,CASSFRRDYEQYF
TRBV11-3,TRBJ2-7,13,CASSLGLAGKQYF
TRBV4-1,TRBJ1-1,17,CASSQRAAQGQGTEAFF
TRBV6-1,TRBJ2-5,15,CASRPLAGPQETQYF
TRBV7-3,TRBJ2-2,13,CARWTGHFRELFF
TRBV11-3,TRBJ2-1,14,CASSLSRGGDEQFF
TRBV10-1,TRBJ2-1,16,CASSESGTGAYNEQFF
TRBV12-5,TRBJ1-5,17,CASGLVPITGFNQPQHF
TRBV29-1,TRBJ1-1,13,CSVFGGGNTEAFF
TRBV19,TRBJ2-1,15,CASSIISAGSNEQFF